The rows below give T cell receptor beta chains drawn from one sample of a study of molecular identifiers for immune sequencing clone quantification. MiXCR, run by TCRdb on the PCR reads, gives a single entry per CDR3 protein. The repertoire holds 250,000 to 400,000 distinct CDR3 sequences, with around a fifth as singletons. The sample was naive CD8+ T cells from blood, with Jurkat cell RNA spiked in. These receptors were obtained from a human donor in good health. Some libraries in this study had Jurkat cell RNA spiked in. Both conserved end residues are part of each CDR3. A D gene is named only where the DNA matches it firmly. For some rows the clone size is stated as once, few or many, or as a class when expanded; others skip it.

clone size: many; D gene: TRBD2; J gene: TRBJ2-7; V gene: TRBV5-1; CDR3 protein: CASSLLAGASSYEQYF; CDR3 DNA: TGCGCCAGCAGCCTACTAGCGGGGGCAAGCTCCTACGAGCAGTACTTC
clone size: many; D gene: -; J gene: TRBJ2-3; V gene: TRBV7-9; CDR3 protein: CASSEFPGLLEDTQYF; CDR3 DNA: TGTGCCAGCAGCGAGTTCCCGGGACTTCTCGAAGATACGCAGTATTTT
clone size: many; D gene: TRBD2; J gene: TRBJ2-1; V gene: TRBV7-3; CDR3 protein: CASSLFERELGPYEQFF; CDR3 DNA: TGTGCCAGCAGCTTGTTTGAGCGGGAGTTGGGGCCCTATGAGCAGTTCTTC
clone size: many; D gene: -; J gene: TRBJ2-7; V gene: TRBV24-1; CDR3 protein: CATSDLNRPLEQYF; CDR3 DNA: TGTGCCACCAGTGATTTGAATCGGCCGCTAGAGCAGTACTTC
clone size: many; D gene: TRBD2; J gene: TRBJ2-3; V gene: TRBV9; CDR3 protein: CASSISRTSGATDTQYF; CDR3 DNA: TGTGCCAGCAGCATATCTAGGACTAGCGGGGCCACAGATACGCAGTATTTT
clone size: many; D gene: TRBD2; J gene: TRBJ2-5; V gene: TRBV29-1; CDR3 protein: CSVGSGGYQETQYF; CDR3 DNA: TGCAGCGTTGGCAGCGGGGGGTACCAAGAGACCCAGTACTTC
clone size: many; D gene: -; J gene: TRBJ1-3; V gene: TRBV4-1; CDR3 protein: CASSQGQSSGNTIYF; CDR3 DNA: TGCGCCAGCAGCCAAGGACAGAGCTCTGGAAACACCATATATTTT
clone size: -; D gene: TRBD1; J gene: TRBJ2-2; V gene: TRBV20-1; CDR3 protein: CSARDLPGQRTSNTGELFF; CDR3 DNA: TGCAGTGCTAGAGATTTGCCGGGACAGAGGACTTCGAACACCGGGGAGCTGTTTTTT
clone size: many; D gene: TRBD2; J gene: TRBJ2-2; V gene: TRBV7-9; CDR3 protein: CASSSPLAGWTGELFF; CDR3 DNA: TGTGCCAGCAGCTCCCCGCTAGCGGGGTGGACCGGGGAGCTGTTTTTT
clone size: -; D gene: -; J gene: TRBJ2-2; V gene: TRBV19; CDR3 protein: CASSARVPGELFF; CDR3 DNA: TGTGCCAGTAGCGCAAGGGTGCCCGGGGAGCTGTTTTTT
clone size: -; D gene: -; J gene: TRBJ2-3; V gene: TRBV7-9; CDR3 protein: CASSLDLGFVAGTQYF; CDR3 DNA: TGTGCCAGCAGCTTAGATTTGGGTTTCGTTGCAGGTACGCAGTATTTT
clone size: -; D gene: TRBD1; J gene: TRBJ1-5; V gene: TRBV11-2; CDR3 protein: CASSDGTGIGNQPQHF; CDR3 DNA: TGTGCCAGCAGCGACGGGACAGGGATTGGCAATCAGCCCCAGCATTTT
clone size: -; D gene: -; J gene: TRBJ1-1; V gene: TRBV19; CDR3 protein: CASSISGHTEAFF; CDR3 DNA: TGTGCCAGTAGTATTTCGGGTCACACTGAAGCTTTCTTT
clone size: few; D gene: -; J gene: TRBJ2-7; V gene: TRBV7-2; CDR3 protein: CASSLVAGQIEQYF; CDR3 DNA: TGTGCCAGCAGCTTAGTGGCAGGCCAAATCGAGCAGTACTTC
clone size: many; D gene: -; J gene: TRBJ2-7; V gene: TRBV11-2; CDR3 protein: CASNSLQGRDEQYF; CDR3 DNA: TGTGCCAGCAACTCCCTTCAGGGGAGAGACGAGCAGTACTTC
clone size: many; D gene: TRBD1; J gene: TRBJ2-7; V gene: TRBV20-1; CDR3 protein: CSATRTGASYEQYF; CDR3 DNA: TGCAGTGCTACTAGGACAGGGGCGTCCTACGAGCAGTACTTC
clone size: few; D gene: TRBD1; J gene: TRBJ2-7; V gene: TRBV19; CDR3 protein: CASNRDRGTTEQYF; CDR3 DNA: TGTGCCAGTAACCGGGACAGGGGGACTACCGAGCAGTACTTC
clone size: -; D gene: TRBD2; J gene: TRBJ2-5; V gene: TRBV12-3/TRBV12-4; CDR3 protein: CASSGLAGGPNPETQYF; CDR3 DNA: TGTGCCAGCAGCGGACTAGCGGGAGGACCGAATCCAGAGACTCAGTACTTC
clone size: -; D gene: TRBD2; J gene: TRBJ2-7; V gene: TRBV7-9; CDR3 protein: CASSGPGTSGTYSYEQYF; CDR3 DNA: TGTGCCAGCAGCGGGCCTGGGACTAGCGGGACCTACTCCTACGAGCAGTACTTC